The entry below describes one T cell receptor (beta chain). The sample is drawn from a study of blood T cells in healthy people across ages. Germline V gene sequence: CDR1 SGHRS, CDR2 YFSETQ. This CDR3 comprises 14 residues. The V end was cut by 3 bases, the J end by 6 bases, with 16 bases between. The sample, approximately 10 milliliters of peripheral blood, was drawn from each donor. Primed by a sample-barcoded 5' primer and a J-beta primer mix, a second PCR proceeded for 7 to 11 cycles. TCRdb ran MiXCR on the 5' RACE reads and lists one entry per CDR3 protein. Of roughly 1.6 million distinct CDR3 sequences in the sample, approximately 32% were seen once.

The receptor comes from a woman in her twenties or thirties in good health. The rearrangement joins TRBV5-1 to TRBJ2-7; a weak D match, TRBD1 (7 bases). The sequenced material came from blood. CDR3 coding DNA: TGCGCCAGCAGCTGGGAGGACAGGTCCGGCGAGCAGTACTTC. Amino acids: CASSWEDRSGEQYF. The full variable domain, rest sourced from reference TRBV5-1 and TRBJ2-7, is KAGVTQTPRYLIKTRGQQVTLSCSPISGHRSVSWYQQTPGQGLQFLFEYFSETQRNKGNFPGRFSGRQFSNSRSEMNVSTLELGDSALYLCASSWEDRSGEQYFGPGTRLTVT.